The 21 T cell receptor beta chains below were found in one sample sequenced in a study of CD8 T cells in Susac syndrome. Random hexamers primed reverse transcription of about 0.5 to 1 ug RNA. TCRdb redid the calling of the immunoSEQ multiplex PCR reads with MiXCR, one entry per CDR3 protein. Among some 96,000 distinct CDR3 sequences, about 94% were seen once, and the ten largest hold roughly 0.31%. Source material: CD4+ T cells from PBMCs. These receptors all stem from a human donor with Susac syndrome.

CDR3 amino acids: CAGKGTGPYEQYF. The CDR3 coding sequence is TGTGCCGGGAAAGGGACAGGACCCTACGAGCAGTACTTC. The chain has TRBV3-1 and TRBJ2-7; TRBD1 aligns across 8 bases. Trimming took 11 bases from V and 2 from J; bases not matched to a gene: 8. CDR3 length equals 13 residues. Looked up from germline, CDR1 is LGHDT and CDR2 is YNNKEL (reference sequence).

The chain recombines TRBV27 with TRBJ2-3; D is unclear. The V and J ends lost 4 bases and 0 bases respectively, with 8 bases between them. The length of the CDR3 is 14 residues. Germline V CDR1 and CDR2: MNHEY, SMNVEV (reference sequence). For the CDR3, the DNA is TGTGCCAGCAGTTGGATGGGGAGCACAGATACGCAGTATTTT. It specifies CASSWMGSTDTQYF.

CDR3 sequence (DNA): TGTGCCAGCAGTTTTGACAGGGGGCCTTACGAAAAACTGTTTTTT. It encodes CASSFDRGPYEKLFF. The V call is TRBV28, the J call TRBJ1-4, with 10 bases that match TRBD1. J was trimmed by 8 bases and V by 3 bases; bases with no gene match: 6. This CDR3 is 15 amino acids long. Germline values: CDR1 MDHEN, CDR2 SYDVKM.

The rearrangement joins TRBV12-3 or TRBV12-4 to TRBJ1-6; the match to TRBD1 covers 11 bases. There are 15 residues in the CDR3. V lost 7 bases to trimming and J lost 9 bases; unmatched junction nucleotides: 8. The CDR3 DNA is TGTGCCAGCACCCTAGGGGGGACAGGGGGTTCACCCCTCCACTTT. Translating gives CASTLGGTGGSPLHF.

The V call is TRBV24-1, the J call TRBJ2-1, with 12 bases fitting TRBD1. This CDR3 has 13 amino acids. Germline CDR1 and CDR2: KGHDR and SFDVKD. The J segment lost 9 bases and the V segment lost 9 bases, leaving 5 bases of the junction unmatched. The CDR3 spells CATRDRGQGEQFF. The CDR3 DNA is TGTGCCACCCGGGACAGGGGGCAAGGTGAGCAGTTCTTC.

V usage is TRBV28 and J usage is TRBJ2-3, with D hard to call. Germline-derived CDR1 and CDR2 are MDHEN and SYDVKM. The CDR3 length is 14 residues. V was cut by 5 bases and J by 5 bases, with 14 bases left in between. CDR3 coding DNA: TGTGCCAGCAGTGTCGGGCAGGCGAGAGATACGCAGTATTTT. It encodes CASSVGQARDTQYF. The full variable domain, completed using reference TRBV28 and TRBJ2-3, is DVKVTQSSRYLVKRTGEKVFLECVQDMDHENMFWYRQDPGLGLRLIYFSYDVKMKEKGDIPEGYSVSREKKERFSLILESASTNQTSMYLCASSVGQARDTQYFGPGTRLTVL.

The V call is TRBV20-1, the J call TRBJ2-1; TRBD2 matches at 9 bases. Germline V gene data show CDR1 as DFQATT and CDR2 as SNEGSKA (reference sequence). Germline trimming cut 0 bases from V and 8 bases from J; bases unmatched to any gene: 8. The CDR3 is 15 residues long. The CDR3 region has the DNA TGCAGTGCTAGAGATCCAAGCGGGGGGATCCATGAGCAGTTCTTC. This codes for CSARDPSGGIHEQFF.

This chain joins TRBV20-1 and TRBJ1-6, with D perhaps matching TRBD1 (5 bases). Trimming pared 5 bases from V and 8 bases from J, leaving 19 bases between. Germline V lookup: CDR1 DFQATT, CDR2 SNEGSKA (reference sequence). CDR3 size: 15 residues. The CDR3 DNA follows: TGCAGTGCTCTCCGGGACCTAGGGAGGGATTCACCCCTCCACTTT. Amino acid sequence: CSALRDLGRDSPLHF.

This chain uses TRBV18 with TRBJ2-3; D remains ambiguous. The CDR3 contains 12 residues. The ends were cut back, 3 bases at V and 10 bases at J, with 11 bases in the middle. Germline lookup yields CDR1 KGHSH and CDR2 LQKENI. The CDR3 DNA follows: TGTGCCAGCTCACCTGGCGTCACAGCGCAGTATTTT. Translating gives CASSPGVTAQYF.

This chain links TRBV7-2 with TRBJ2-6, with D perhaps matching TRBD1 or TRBD2 (5 bases each). This CDR3 is built from 14 residues. With 4 bases removed from V and 4 bases from J, the gap between germline ends came to 8 bases. Germline assignment: CDR1 SGHTA and CDR2 FQGNSA. CDR3 region: CASSWDRGANVLTF. CDR3 DNA: TGTGCCAGCAGCTGGGACCGGGGGGCCAACGTCCTGACTTTC.

Here the CDR3 reads CAWSRVLTEAFF. CDR3 bases: TGTGCCTGGAGCAGGGTCCTCACTGAAGCTTTCTTT. The chain carries TRBV30 and TRBJ1-1, with D possibly being TRBD1 (5 bases). Deletions cut 3 bases from V and 4 bases from J, with 9 bases between. In germline, CDR1 is GTSNPN, CDR2 SVGIG (reference sequence). CDR3 length: 12 amino acids.

CDR3 bases: TGTGCCACCCACCGGGACTCAGGGCCCTACGAGCAGTACTTC. Translated: CATHRDSGPYEQYF. The gene calls are TRBV6-2 or TRBV6-3 and TRBJ2-7, with D possibly being TRBD2 (6 bases). Trimming took 10 bases from V and 2 from J, leaving 18 bases between them. The germline CDR1 and CDR2 sequences are MNHEY and SVGEGT. The CDR3 is 14 residues long.

This chain connects TRBV12-3 or TRBV12-4 to TRBJ2-1; D is uncertain. Between the trimmed V and J ends, which lost 4 bases and 14 bases, there was a span of 12 bases. This CDR3 contains 11 residues. CDR3 amino acids: CASSSSMWKFF. Written as DNA, the CDR3 is TGTGCCAGCAGTTCTTCCATGTGGAAGTTCTTC.

This chain connects TRBV10-3 to TRBJ2-1; D ambiguous. Per germline, CDR1 ENHRY and CDR2 SYGVKD. There are 14 residues in the CDR3. Trimming removed 3 bases at V and 7 bases at J, with 13 bases between. The CDR3 here is CAISDSRSWNEQFF. For the CDR3, the DNA is TGTGCCATCAGTGACTCCCGGTCTTGGAATGAGCAGTTCTTC.

This clonotype has just one count. This rearrangement joins TRBV24-1 to TRBJ2-7, with D possibly being TRBD2 (6 bases). The germline gives CDR1 KGHDR, CDR2 SFDVKD. The CDR3 has 13 amino acids. Trimming took off 5 bases at V and 0 bases at J, with 7 bases between the two ends. The CDR3 here is CATSGRGSYEQYF. The DNA for the CDR3 is TGTGCCACCAGTGGGAGGGGCTCCTACGAGCAGTACTTC.

This clonotype showed up just once. The CDR3 nucleotides read TGTGCCTGGCAGACAGGAAACACCATATATTTT. It yields the protein CAWQTGNTIYF. J is TRBJ1-3 and V is TRBV30; D gene uncertain. Between the trimmed V and J ends, which lost 5 bases and 4 bases, there was a span of 6 bases. The CDR3 runs 11 residues. Germline CDR1 GTSNPN, CDR2 SVGIG (reference sequence).

The chain recombines TRBV12-3 or TRBV12-4 with TRBJ1-1; D ambiguous. The CDR3 extends over 16 amino acids. Trimming took off 6 bases at V and 1 base at J, with 18 bases between the two ends. The CDR3 sequence is CASSPSAPSWNTEAFF. The CDR3 region has the DNA TGTGCCAGCAGCCCGTCCGCTCCCTCGTGGAACACTGAAGCTTTCTTT.

The rearrangement links TRBV11-2 to TRBJ2-7; possible D gene TRBD1, 5 bases. The V gene's germline CDR1 is SGHAT and CDR2 FQNNGV. CDR3 size: 14 residues. The V end was cut by 3 bases, the J end by 2 bases, with 11 bases between. The CDR3 sequence: CASSLDRTTYEQYF. The DNA of the CDR3 is TGTGCCAGCAGCTTGGACCGGACAACCTACGAGCAGTACTTC.

The chain carries TRBV6-5 and TRBJ1-2, with D unresolved. The CDR3 covers 13 residues. CDR1 and CDR2 from the germline V gene are MNHEY and SVGAGI. V lost 6 bases, J lost 8 bases, and 16 bases lay in between. This chain's CDR3 is CASSPQNLPGYTF. The CDR3 region has the DNA TGTGCCAGCAGCCCTCAGAACCTTCCCGGCTACACCTTC.

The chain links TRBV29-1 to TRBJ2-3; D is ambiguous. This CDR3 is 12 amino acids long. V shed 0 bases and J shed 6 bases, with 7 bases lying between them. Germline values: CDR1 SQVTM, CDR2 ANQGSEA. The CDR3, as DNA: TGCAGCGTTGAAGAAGGTCTGGATACGCAGTATTTT. Protein product: CSVEEGLDTQYF.

This clonotype showed up just once. The J gene is TRBJ1-2, the V gene TRBV28, with D unresolved. Germline lookup yields CDR1 MDHEN and CDR2 SYDVKM. V lost 2 bases to trimming and J lost 13 bases, with 11 bases between them. This CDR3 has 11 residues. The CDR3 DNA follows: TGTGCCAGCAGTTTAGGTAGGGAGCGCACCTTC. It translates to CASSLGRERTF.